This T cell receptor beta chain was captured by sequencing in a study of cytomegalovirus exposure and HLA in healthy donors. Across the study: The roughly 110 validation repertoires were reported in a later analysis to have been generated on the same platform as the approximately 700 first-cohort repertoires.

A remark on this clone: Its antigen is not known.

Study-wide points: Altogether, 170 or so TCR beta chains were recorded as cytomegalovirus-associated. Both high specificity and high sensitivity reportedly marked the classifier's diagnosis of cytomegalovirus status. In vitro confirmation showed three CMV-associated chains to be CMV antigen specific.

TCRdb's copy holds only in-frame clones and misses some; the assay was immunoSEQ multiplex PCR. The sample includes about 250,000 clones, more than 75% of them seen just once. This receptor was taken from a man between 18 and 35 years old in good health and CMV-seropositive. Sequencing input: PBMCs.

The CDR3 DNA sequence: TGCGCCAGCAGCTGGGGACAGGGACAATACAATGAGCAGTTCTTC. Translating gives CASSWGQGQYNEQFF. The V and J genes are TRBV5-1 and TRBJ2-1; 9 nucleotides match TRBD1. Germline CDR1 is SGHRS and CDR2 is YFSETQ. V shed 3 bases, J shed 4 bases, and the junction held 5 bases outside the gene matches. The CDR3 has 15 residues.